The 3 T cell receptor beta chains below were found in one sample sequenced in a study of T cells after yellow fever vaccination. Each CDR3 protein gets one entry after TCRdb re-called the 5' RACE reads with MiXCR. The table has 60,000 to 95,000 distinct CDR3 sequences, under 9.5% seen once. The source was CD8+ T cells sorted from PBMCs, collected 10 to 11 days after the first yellow fever vaccination. All receptors come from a man aged 18-30 years who received the YFV17D yellow fever vaccine.

This clonotype was seen at least ten times. The rearrangement joins TRBV7-9 to TRBJ1-5, with a tentative D call TRBD1 (5 bases). The germline CDR1 and CDR2 sequences are SEHNR and FQNEAQ (reference sequence). V lost 4 bases and J 4 bases, leaving 14 bases between the germline ends. This CDR3 is built from 15 residues. CDR3 DNA sequence: TGTGCCAGCAGCTCCGGGACCGGGCAAAATCAGCCCCAGCATTTT. Its protein product is CASSSGTGQNQPQHF. The full variable domain, in which reference TRBV7-9 and TRBJ1-5 provide the parts outside the CDR3, is DTGVSQNPRHKITKRGQNVTFRCDPISEHNRLYWYRQTLGQGPEFLTYFQNEAQLEKSRLLSDRFSAERPKGSFSTLEIQRTEQGDSAMYLCASSSGTGQNQPQHFGDGTRLSIL.

This chain uses TRBV7-9 with TRBJ1-5; 8 bases match TRBD1. The CDR3 is 16 amino acids. V was clipped by 1 base and J by 8 bases; unmatched bases: 10. The germline V gene has CDR1 SEHNR and CDR2 FQNEAQ (reference sequence). The CDR3 is CASSLGVDRAHEPQHF. The DNA for the CDR3 is TGTGCCAGCAGCTTAGGCGTGGACAGGGCCCACGAGCCCCAGCATTTT.

In this sample, this clonotype turned up many times. The junction differs from germline at one of its ends, possibly a read error. This sequence joins TRBV27 and TRBJ2-3, with 8 bases identical to TRBD2. This CDR3 comprises 13 residues. Germline CDR1 is MNHEY and CDR2 is SMNVEV (reference sequence). CDR3 coding DNA: TGTGCCAGCAGTTTAGGCCCTTTAGGGGGACTAGTTTTT. Amino acids: CASSLGPLGGLVF.